Presented here are 27 T cell receptor beta chains from one specimen sequenced in a study of cytomegalovirus exposure and HLA in healthy donors. The PCR made use of 60 Vbeta and 13 Jbeta primers. Profiled with immunoSEQ multiplex PCR; TCRdb holds only in-frame clones, not every one. The table has about 160,000 clones, about 80% seen once; the top ten hold around 3.4%. The sample taken for sequencing was PBMCs. The source of these receptors is a man aged 25-45 years in good health and CMV-seropositive.

V gene TRBV18 combines with J gene TRBJ2-1; 7 bases fit TRBD1. V lost 2 bases and J lost 5; bases outside the gene matches: 12. There are 17 residues in the CDR3. CDR1 and CDR2 (germline): KGHSH, LQKENI. CDR3 in DNA: TGTGCCAGCTCACCAAGGCTACACCCGCAGGGGGACAATGAGCAGTTCTTC. Its protein product is CASSPRLHPQGDNEQFF.

The chain is built from TRBV6-5 and TRBJ2-1; tentative D call: TRBD1 (6 bases). CDR3 length: 15 amino acids. In germline, CDR1 is MNHEY, CDR2 SVGAGI. The V and J ends lost 6 bases and 6 bases respectively, with 18 bases between them. CDR3 DNA: TGTGCCAGCAGGCGCCACAGGGATCCGGTCAATGAGCAGTTCTTC. Translating gives CASRRHRDPVNEQFF.

CDR3 region: CASSPRQGLPPEHF. Written as DNA, the CDR3 is TGTGCCAGCTCACCACGGCAGGGCCTACCTCCCGAGCATTTT. The J gene is TRBJ1-5, the V gene TRBV18, with a weak D call TRBD1 (5 bases). Per the germline V gene, CDR1 is KGHSH and CDR2 is LQKENI. This CDR3 spans 14 amino acids. Trimming shortened V by 1 base and J by 14 bases, and 18 bases separated the two germline ends.

This clone was picked up one time. The V call is TRBV9, the J call TRBJ2-5; possible D gene TRBD1, 6 bases. The DNA end favors TRBJ2-7, so the J call may be wrong. Germline loops: CDR1 SGDLS, CDR2 YYNGEE. CDR3 length: 14 residues. CDR3 region: CASSEGVTLDEQYF. CDR3 bases: TGTGCCAGCAGCGAGGGGGTTACCCTGGACGAGCAGTACTTC.

This clone was seen just once. V is TRBV20-1 and J is TRBJ2-7, with 9 bases lining up with TRBD1. With 6 bases clipped from V and 9 bases from J, the junction kept 6 bases outside the gene matches. Germline lookup yields CDR1 DFQATT and CDR2 SNEGSKA (reference sequence). The CDR3 is made up of 11 amino acids. CDR3 residues: CSARDRVLQYF. CDR3 nucleotides: TGCAGTGCCCGGGACAGGGTCTTGCAGTACTTC.

This chain connects TRBV14 to TRBJ2-3, with a weak D call TRBD2 (6 bases). Trimming stripped 1 base from V and 1 base from J, with 12 bases between. Germline V gene lookup returns CDR1 SGHDN and CDR2 FVKESK. The CDR3 runs 16 residues. CDR3: CASSQGIWGGTDTQYF. The CDR3 nucleotides read TGTGCCAGCAGCCAAGGTATCTGGGGGGGCACAGATACGCAGTATTTT.

This clone was observed once. This chain connects TRBV18 to TRBJ1-1; D is unclear. Germline V CDR1 and CDR2: KGHSH, LQKENI. Trimming left V 0 bases short and J 2 bases short, with 7 bases between. This CDR3 is 14 amino acids long. CDR3 in amino acids: CASSPPAGNTEAFF. The DNA for the CDR3 is TGTGCCAGCTCACCACCCGCGGGTAACACTGAAGCTTTCTTT.

The sample holds one count of this clone. This chain links TRBV6-4 with TRBJ2-5; 12 bases fit TRBD1. The V gene end was trimmed by 3 bases and the J gene end by 5 bases; junction bases not matched to a gene: 4. This CDR3 region has 15 residues. Germline values: CDR1 MRHNA, CDR2 SNTAGT. The CDR3 DNA sequence: TGTGCCAGCAGTGAGGGGACAGGGGGCGAGGAGACCCAGTACTTC. Translation: CASSEGTGGEETQYF.

In DNA, the CDR3 is TGTGCCAGCAGCTTCGAGGTCTCGTACACTGAAGCTTTCTTT. Residues: CASSFEVSYTEAFF. The chain uses TRBV7-8 and TRBJ1-1; D uncertain. Per germline, CDR1 SGHVS and CDR2 FQNEAQ. The V and J ends lost 3 bases and 3 bases respectively, with 11 bases between them. The CDR3 extends over 14 amino acids.

The chain combines TRBV29-1 with TRBJ2-2; no clear D. The CDR3 covers 14 residues. V gave up 3 bases and J gave up 1 base, with 9 bases separating them. Germline V gives CDR1 SQVTM, CDR2 ANQGSEA. The CDR3 loop is CSVDPNRNTGELFF. The CDR3 nucleotides read TGCAGCGTTGATCCGAATAGGAACACCGGGGAGCTGTTTTTT.

This rearrangement joins TRBV27 to TRBJ2-7; 10 nucleotides line up with TRBD1. CDR3 length equals 13 residues. The V and J ends lost 11 bases and 6 bases, in that order; junction bases with no gene match: 10. Germline assignment: CDR1 MNHEY and CDR2 SMNVEV (reference sequence). The DNA for the CDR3 is TGTGCCGTAACCGGGACAGGGGCTTTCGAGCAGTACTTC. It yields the protein CAVTGTGAFEQYF.

The chain uses TRBV2 and TRBJ2-3; D is unresolved. Trimming removed 6 bases from V and 4 bases from J, with 8 bases in between. Germline CDR1 SNHLY, CDR2 FYNNEI. There are 12 residues in the CDR3. The DNA for the CDR3 is TGTGCCAGCAGGGAGTGGGCAGATACGCAGTATTTT. Residues: CASREWADTQYF.

CDR3: CASSPRMGGSRDTEAFF. The CDR3 region has the DNA TGTGCCAGCTCACCGCGGATGGGAGGGTCGCGGGACACTGAAGCTTTCTTT. This rearrangement joins TRBV18 to TRBJ1-1, with D uncertain. The CDR3 extends over 17 amino acids. Trimming took off 3 bases at V and 3 bases at J, with 20 bases between the two ends. Per the germline V gene, CDR1 is KGHSH and CDR2 is LQKENI.

The chain is built from TRBV27 and TRBJ2-4, with 8 nucleotides matching TRBD1. The trim removed 4 bases at V and 7 bases at J, leaving 3 bases unmatched. This CDR3 has 13 amino acids. Germline CDR1 and CDR2: MNHEY and SMNVEV (reference sequence). The CDR3 spells CASSSDRANIQYF. Here the CDR3 DNA reads TGTGCCAGCAGTTCGGACAGGGCGAACATTCAGTACTTC.

This chain connects TRBV9 to TRBJ2-3, with D uncertain. Germline V lookup: CDR1 SGDLS, CDR2 YYNGEE. The ends were cut back, 0 bases at V and 8 bases at J, with 13 bases in the middle. The CDR3 is made up of 14 amino acids. The CDR3, as DNA: TGTGCCAGCAGCGTAGCCCAGACTCCCGGTACGCAGTATTTT. Amino acid sequence: CASSVAQTPGTQYF.

The chain couples TRBV7-3 to TRBJ2-2; 7 bases are shared with TRBD2. The CDR3 totals 16 residues. Germline V gene lookup returns CDR1 SGHTA and CDR2 FQGTGA. J gave up 1 base and V 1 base, and 3 bases lay outside the gene matches. CDR3 region: CASSLNGGRNTGELFF. DNA of the CDR3: TGTGCCAGCAGCTTAAATGGCGGGAGGAACACCGGGGAGCTGTTTTTT.

The V call is TRBV6-4, the J call TRBJ1-1; D is unresolved. Germline CDR1 MRHNA, CDR2 SNTAGT. With 5 bases removed from V and 1 base from J, the gap between germline ends came to 11 bases. The CDR3 extends over 14 amino acids. For the CDR3, the DNA is TGTGCCAGCAGTCCCTCCCCGGGGAACACTGAAGCTTTCTTT. This translates into CASSPSPGNTEAFF.

The rearrangement links TRBV7-2 to TRBJ2-3, with TRBD1 matching over 10 bases. Germline values: CDR1 SGHTA, CDR2 FQGNSA. The CDR3 length is 16 residues. The J segment lost 3 bases and the V segment lost 6 bases, leaving 9 bases of the junction unmatched. This chain's CDR3 is CASSRDRGKETDTQYF. For the CDR3, the DNA is TGTGCCAGCAGTAGGGACAGGGGAAAAGAGACAGATACGCAGTATTTT. The variable domain in full, with the rest retrieved from reference TRBV7-2 and TRBJ2-3, is GAGVSQSPSNKVTEKGKDVELRCDPISGHTALYWYRQSLGQGLEFLIYFQGNSAPDKSGLPSDRFSAERTGGSVSTLTIQRTQQEDSAVYLCASSRDRGKETDTQYFGPGTRLTVL.

This clone was counted between two and nine times. J is TRBJ1-1 and V is TRBV29-1; a weak D match, TRBD1 (5 bases). The CDR3 spans 13 residues. V lost 7 bases and J lost 0, with 12 bases in between. Germline lookup yields CDR1 SQVTM and CDR2 ANQGSEA. The CDR3 protein is CSGRRAMNTEAFF. CDR3 DNA sequence: TGCAGCGGCCGCAGGGCCATGAACACTGAAGCTTTCTTT.

In DNA form, the CDR3 reads TGTGCCAGCAGCCCGGGGGGCACTGAAGCTTTCTTT. Protein product: CASSPGGTEAFF. This sequence joins TRBV7-9 and TRBJ1-1, with D perhaps TRBD1 (5 bases). This CDR3 has 12 residues. Trimming pared 5 bases from V and 4 bases from J, leaving 8 bases between. Germline CDR1 reads SEHNR; CDR2 reads FQNEAQ (reference sequence).

As for this clone: The limits of the CDR3 on the DNA are not certain, so only TCRdb's listed CDR3 is given. Here the CDR3 reads CASSKAYVARGSYGYTF. The V gene is TRBV21-1, the J gene TRBJ1-2; the table's D call, TRBD1, was not checked against the DNA. TRBV21-1 is reported as a pseudogene. The CDR3 sequence runs 17 residues, both termini included.

This chain uses TRBV9 with TRBJ2-3, with 12 bases identical to TRBD2. V shed 0 bases, J shed 3 bases, and the junction held 5 bases outside the gene matches. Germline V gives CDR1 SGDLS, CDR2 YYNGEE. The CDR3 loop spans 17 amino acids. The DNA of the CDR3 is TGTGCCAGCAGCGTAGGGGCTAGCGGGGGGGTGACAGATACGCAGTATTTT. Residues: CASSVGASGGVTDTQYF.

The chain carries TRBV7-2 and TRBJ2-3; TRBD2 matches at 7 bases. Germline CDR1 and CDR2: SGHTA and FQGNSA. With 3 bases clipped from V and 2 bases from J, the junction kept 2 bases outside the gene matches. This CDR3 has 14 amino acids. The CDR3 loop reads CASSFGGTTDTQYF. The CDR3 DNA reads TGTGCCAGCAGCTTCGGGGGGACCACAGATACGCAGTATTTT.

This rearrangement joins TRBV19 to TRBJ1-6; 10 positions match TRBD1. CDR1 is LNHDA, CDR2 SQIVND, per germline (reference sequence). The V and J ends lost 5 bases and 9 bases, in that order; junction bases with no gene match: 10. The CDR3 runs to 16 residues. This chain's CDR3 is CASSLRTGGVSSPLHF. CDR3 bases: TGTGCCAGTAGTCTACGGACAGGGGGAGTTAGTTCACCCCTCCACTTT.

This clone was detected a few times. The chain links TRBV5-6 to TRBJ2-1; 9 bases map to TRBD1. In germline, CDR1 is SGHDT, CDR2 YYEEEE. The CDR3 sequence is 16 residues long. Germline trimming cut 2 bases from V and 5 bases from J; bases unmatched to any gene: 8. The CDR3 nucleotides read TGTGCCAGCAGCTTCACCGGGACAGGGACCGACAATGAGCAGTTCTTC. Translation gives CASSFTGTGTDNEQFF.

The J gene is TRBJ1-2, the V gene TRBV7-6; possibly TRBD1 for D (5 bases). The CDR3 runs to 14 residues. The V gene's germline CDR1 is SGHVS and CDR2 FNYEAQ. V was trimmed by 8 bases and J by 1 base, leaving 14 bases between them. CDR3 DNA: TGTGCCAGCCCCCTAGGACAAGATAACTATGGCTACACCTTC. It specifies CASPLGQDNYGYTF.

This chain links TRBV4-1 with TRBJ1-2; D might be TRBD1 (5 bases). The germline gives CDR1 MGHRA, CDR2 YSYEKL. The CDR3 runs to 15 residues. Trimming shortened V by 1 base and J by 3 bases, and 12 bases separated the two germline ends. The chain's CDR3 is CASSQGWGVHYGYTF. CDR3 DNA sequence: TGCGCCAGCAGCCAAGGGTGGGGGGTTCACTATGGCTACACCTTC.